The 5 T cell receptor beta chains presented below share a single source sample, sequenced in a study of T cell repertoires in cytomegalovirus infection. TCRdb called the reads again in MiXCR, with one record for every CDR3 protein. The sample includes roughly 500,000 distinct CDR3 sequences, around a third of them seen just once. The antigens for these receptors are not known. Sequences were derived from cultured PBMCs, sampled from culture after CMV antigen stimulation. These receptors were taken from a human donor in good health (CMV status not recorded). Some clones in this sample may be carry-over from other donors' samples.

This clonotype has a single count. V is TRBV29-1 and J is TRBJ1-1; 8 bases align to TRBD1. This CDR3 comprises 13 residues. With 1 base clipped from V and 11 bases from J, the junction kept 9 bases outside the gene matches. CDR1 is SQVTM and CDR2 is ANQGSEA in the germline V gene. The CDR3 here is CSVEATQGAWAFF. The CDR3, as DNA: TGCAGCGTTGAAGCGACTCAGGGGGCCTGGGCTTTCTTT.

This clonotype was found a few times. V gene TRBV2 combines with J gene TRBJ2-5; D is unresolved. V was clipped by 7 bases and J by 4 bases, with 13 bases between them. Germline loops: CDR1 SNHLY, CDR2 FYNNEI. This CDR3 is 13 amino acids long. CDR3 bases: TGTGCCAGCAAATTGGGCCTTCGAGAGACCCAGTACTTC. Amino acids: CASKLGLRETQYF.

This clonotype was observed a few times. The chain employs TRBV11-2 and TRBJ2-5; D not certain. The CDR3 is 13 residues long. Deletions cut 5 bases from V and 4 bases from J, with 11 bases between. CDR1 SGHAT and CDR2 FQNNGV come from the germline V gene. Here the CDR3 reads CASSPRVGETQYF. The CDR3 DNA reads as TGTGCCAGCAGCCCCCGGGTGGGAGAGACCCAGTACTTC. The variable domain in full, completed from reference TRBV11-2 and TRBJ2-5, reads EAGVAQSPRYKIIEKRQSVAFWCNPISGHATLYWYQQILGQGPKLLIQFQNNGVVDDSQLPKDRFSAERLKGVDSTLKIQPAKLEDSAVYLCASSPRVGETQYFGPGTRLLVL.

This clonotype was seen at least ten times. The rearrangement joins TRBV6-5 to TRBJ1-1; maybe TRBD1 (5 bases). This CDR3 has 14 residues. The germline CDR1 and CDR2 sequences are MNHEY and SVGAGI. V was clipped by 0 bases and J by 1 base, with 6 bases between them. DNA of the CDR3: TGTGCCAGCAGTTACTCGAGGGGGAACACTGAAGCTTTCTTT. Its translation: CASSYSRGNTEAFF.

The chain links TRBV6-2 or TRBV6-3 to TRBJ2-6; 9 bases are shared with TRBD2. Looked up from germline, CDR1 is MNHEY and CDR2 is SVGEGT. The V and J ends lost 7 bases and 1 base, in that order; junction bases with no gene match: 17. The CDR3 covers 20 residues. The CDR3 loop reads CASIAKGLLAGWSGANVLTF. The CDR3 DNA follows: TGTGCCAGCATAGCGAAGGGGCTCCTAGCGGGATGGTCTGGGGCCAACGTCCTGACTTTC.